This T cell receptor (beta chain) comes out of a study of regulatory T cells in long-lasting Graves disease. Time point given: newly diagnosed GD, antithyroid drugs for less than 3 months. Extracted RNA from PBMCs served as the source of the TCR library. This clonotype was seen many times. Building of the TCR beta libraries involved iRepertoire HTBI primers and Arm-PCR of CDR3 regions. TCRdb independently ran MiXCR on the multiplex PCR reads; one entry per CDR3 protein. The top ten hold around 13% of the sample, which has roughly 510,000 distinct CDR3 sequences, 16% seen once. This sample was also put to use in a study of T cells in Graves' hyperthyroidism and ophthalmopathy. That study adds: Orbital computed tomography, thyroid ultrasound, serum thyroxine and TRAb, and clinical symptoms together informed the diagnoses. A set of HTBI primers served as the primers for a first-round RT-PCR of the TCR CDR3. Expanded thyroid clonotypes (above 0.001) were mostly also found in blood.

The TCR was taken from a man aged 18-30 years with Graves disease. The material was peripheral blood mononuclear cells (PBMCs), obtained at new diagnosis, from a patient treated with antithyroid drugs.

CDR3 sequence reads: CASSEQGQETQYF. CDR3 DNA: TGTGCCAGCAGTGAACAGGGACAAGAGACCCAGTACTTC. This rearrangement joins TRBV2 to TRBJ2-5; weak D call: TRBD1 (5 bases). V was cut by 2 bases and J by 2 bases, with 6 bases left in between. The CDR3 length is 13 residues. The germline V gene encodes CDR1 SNHLY and CDR2 FYNNEI.